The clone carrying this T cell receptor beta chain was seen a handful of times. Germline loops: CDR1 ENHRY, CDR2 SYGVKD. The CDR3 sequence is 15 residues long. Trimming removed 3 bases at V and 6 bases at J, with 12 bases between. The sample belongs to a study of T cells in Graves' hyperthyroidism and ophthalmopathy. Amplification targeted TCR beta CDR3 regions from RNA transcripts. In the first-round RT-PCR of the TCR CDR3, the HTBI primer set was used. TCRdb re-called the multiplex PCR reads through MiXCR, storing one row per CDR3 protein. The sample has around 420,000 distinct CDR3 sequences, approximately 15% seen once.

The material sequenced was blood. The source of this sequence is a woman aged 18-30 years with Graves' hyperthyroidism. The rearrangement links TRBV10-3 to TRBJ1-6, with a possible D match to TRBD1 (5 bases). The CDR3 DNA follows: TGTGCCATCAGTGAACACAGAGGGGTTAATTCACCCCTCCACTTT. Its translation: CAISEHRGVNSPLHF.